These 4 T cell receptor beta chains came from one sample sequenced in a study of blood T cell repertoires in COVID-19. Clones were sequenced by immunoSEQ multiplex PCR, and TCRdb holds only the in-frame ones, with some missing. The data contain some 320,000 clones, around 88% of them singletons. Source material: peripheral blood. The receptors were sampled from a woman aged 25 to 39 who had recovered from COVID-19.

The chain joins TRBV11-2 to TRBJ2-7, with TRBD1 identical over 9 bases. CDR1 and CDR2 from the germline V gene are SGHAT and FQNNGV. CDR3 length equals 14 residues. Trimming cost V 5 bases and J 4 bases; bases outside gene matches: 6. In DNA form, the CDR3 reads TGTGCCAGCAGCCCGGACAGGGGACTTTACGAGCAGTACTTC. Translating gives CASSPDRGLYEQYF. The full variable domain, completed using reference TRBV11-2 and TRBJ2-7, is EAGVAQSPRYKIIEKRQSVAFWCNPISGHATLYWYQQILGQGPKLLIQFQNNGVVDDSQLPKDRFSAERLKGVDSTLKIQPAKLEDSAVYLCASSPDRGLYEQYFGPGTRLTVT.

Concerning this clone itself: The same CDR3 is also encoded by other DNA sequences in this sample. The chain combines TRBV7-9 with TRBJ1-2; D perhaps matches TRBD1 (6 bases). Germline V gene lookup returns CDR1 SEHNR and CDR2 FQNEAQ (reference sequence). The length of the CDR3 is 13 residues. V was pared by 5 bases and J by 4 bases, with 11 bases between. The CDR3 is CASSPGQSYGYTF. As DNA, the CDR3 is TGTGCCAGCAGCCCGGGACAAAGCTATGGCTACACCTTC.

The J gene is TRBJ1-1, the V gene TRBV5-8; the D is unclear. The germline V gene encodes CDR1 SGHTS and CDR2 YDEGEE. The length of the CDR3 is 15 residues. The germline V and J ends were trimmed by 0 bases and 2 bases, with 11 bases remaining between them. For the CDR3, the DNA is TGTGCCAGCAGCTTGGGGCGGAAGATAAACACTGAAGCTTTCTTT. Translated, it gives CASSLGRKINTEAFF. The complete variable domain, with remaining parts taken from reference TRBV5-8 and TRBJ1-1, reads EAGVTQSPTHLIKTRGQQATLRCSPISGHTSVYWYQQALGLGLQFLLWYDEGEERNRGNFPPRFSGRQFPNYSSELNVNALELEDSALYLCASSLGRKINTEAFFGQGTRLTVV.

This rearrangement joins TRBV6-2 or TRBV6-3 to TRBJ2-7; TRBD1 matches 7 bases. CDR1 and CDR2 from the germline V gene are MNHEY and SVGEGT. Trimming removed 4 bases from V and 5 bases from J; junction bases left unmatched: 5. CDR3 size: 13 residues. The chain's CDR3 is CASSWIQGHEQYF. In DNA form, the CDR3 reads TGTGCCAGCAGTTGGATACAGGGGCACGAGCAGTACTTC.